Sequencing of this T cell receptor (beta chain) was carried out in a study of read filtering for tumor transcriptome and immune sequencing. About the research overall: TCR-mapped reads were about 4.05 to 11 million with IR-seq versus about 85 to 1273 with RNA-seq. Study findings and constraints: IR-seq and RNA-seq agreed better without single-read clonotypes.

This clonotype was counted once. What it recognizes is unknown. A single base separates this from a much larger clone, so it may be a read error. CDR3 size: 17 residues. CDR1 and CDR2 (germline): SGHTA, FQGNSA. With 5 bases clipped from V and 5 bases from J, the junction kept 13 bases outside the gene matches. From about 400 ng of RNA, a library with molecular barcoded alpha/delta and beta/gamma adaptors was made. One entry per CDR3 protein, called by TCRdb with MiXCR from the reads. The table shows tens of thousands of distinct CDR3 sequences, with approximately 15% occurring only once. V usage is TRBV7-2 and J usage is TRBJ2-7; TRBD2 matches at 12 bases. The source material was a population of CD138-negative cells sorted from bone marrow. This TCR derives from a donor at least 40 years old with multiple myeloma. For the CDR3, the DNA is TGTGCCAGCAGCCCCGGGACTAGCGGGTCCCCTTTCGACGAGCAGTACTTC. Translated, it gives CASSPGTSGSPFDEQYF.